This T cell receptor (beta chain) appears in the sequencing data of a study of shared clonotypes between healthy human individuals. Assay used: immunoSEQ multiplex PCR; TCRdb lists only in-frame clones, some missing. The sample shows millions of clones, 85% to 95% of them seen only once. The CDR3 spans 13 residues. The germline V gene has CDR1 KGHSH and CDR2 LQKENI. Trimming took 4 bases from V and 3 from J, leaving 4 bases between them. This clone was picked up a small number of times. The rearrangement links TRBV18 to TRBJ1-6; no clear D gene. Sequencing input: naive CD4+ T cells sorted from blood. The subset here: CD45RA+ positively selected. This TCR came from a man younger than 35 in good health. This chain's CDR3 is CASSLSYNSPLHF. The DNA of the CDR3 is TGTGCCAGCTCACTCAGCTATAATTCACCCCTCCACTTT.